A selection of T cell receptor beta chains follows, all from one sample in a study of response to subunit inactivated influenza vaccine. MiXCR, run by TCRdb on the RT-PCR reads, gives a single entry per CDR3 protein. Of 540,000 or so distinct CDR3 sequences listed, 10% to 15% are singletons. The sequencing used PBMCs from blood, collected more than 35 days after vaccination. All receptors come from a man aged 45-60 years who received an inactivated influenza vaccine. Both conserved end residues are part of each CDR3. Fields, in order: clone size, D gene, V gene, J gene, CDR3 DNA, CDR3 protein. D genes are given only for firm matches. Size tells how often a clone was seen (once, few, many) or the class of an expanded clone, and some rows leave it out.

>-|TRBD2|TRBV11-2|TRBJ2-5
TGTGCCAGCAGCTTAGTCAGTAGCGGGGGCCCGTACCAAGAGACCCAGTACTTC
CASSLVSSGGPYQETQYF
>-|-|TRBV7-9|TRBJ2-7
TGTGCCAGCAGCTTAGGAAGTATCCGGGGGCAAACCTACGAGCAGTACTTC
CASSLGSIRGQTYEQYF
>-|-|TRBV7-8|TRBJ1-5
TGTGCCAGCAGCTTGATGCAGAATCAGCCCCAGCATTTT
CASSLMQNQPQHF
>many|-|TRBV5-1|TRBJ1-1
TGCGCCAGCAGCTTGGCCGCGAGGAACACTGAAGCTTTCTTT
CASSLAARNTEAFF
>few|-|TRBV12-3/TRBV12-4|TRBJ2-3
TGTGCCAGCAAGCGAGGAGGGCAGCGCACAGATACGCAGTATTTT
CASKRGGQRTDTQYF
>-|-|TRBV29-1|TRBJ1-1
TGCAGCGTACAAACAGGAACGAACACTGAAGCTTTCTTT
CSVQTGTNTEAFF
>few|TRBD2|TRBV28|TRBJ2-5
TGTGCCAGCAGTTTTGTACGACTAGCGGGGATGGAGACCCAGTACTTC
CASSFVRLAGMETQYF
>few|TRBD1|TRBV12-3/TRBV12-4|TRBJ2-1
TGTGCCAGCAGTTTTCGGCAGGGGGCTCCGTGGGATGAGCAGTTCTTC
CASSFRQGAPWDEQFF
>many|-|TRBV29-1|TRBJ2-7
TGCAGCGTCGCCGCCGGCTCGTCCTACGAGCAGTACTTC
CSVAAGSSYEQYF
>-|TRBD1|TRBV7-2|TRBJ1-6
TGTGCCAGCAGCTCCGGGACAGCGTATTCACCCCTCCACTTT
CASSSGTAYSPLHF
>-|-|TRBV9|TRBJ2-7
TGTGCCAGCAGCGCCGGCCCGGGACTCCCTTTATACGAGCAGTACTTC
CASSAGPGLPLYEQYF
>few|-|TRBV5-6|TRBJ2-7
TGTGCCAGCAGCTTGGAGGCGATAACCTACGAGCAGTACTTC
CASSLEAITYEQYF
>few|-|TRBV12-3/TRBV12-4|TRBJ2-1
TGTGCCAGCAGTTCCACCTGGACAGTGCACAATGAGCAGTTCTTC
CASSSTWTVHNEQFF
>few|TRBD1|TRBV20-1|TRBJ2-3
TGCAGTGCTAGGACAGGGGGGCTCACAGATACGCAGTATTTT
CSARTGGLTDTQYF
>-|TRBD1|TRBV28|TRBJ1-2
TGTGCCAGCCTATGGCGCAGGGGGCGCCTGAGTAATGGCTACACCTTC
CASLWRRGRLSNGYTF
>few|TRBD2|TRBV11-2|TRBJ2-5
TGTGCCAGCAGCCCCATAGCGGGAAGGGCGTACGAAGAGACCCAGTACTTC
CASSPIAGRAYEETQYF
>-|TRBD1|TRBV7-8|TRBJ2-2
TGTGCCAGCAGCCCGCAGGGACAGGTGAACACCGGGGAGCTGTTTTTT
CASSPQGQVNTGELFF
>-|TRBD2|TRBV12-3/TRBV12-4|TRBJ2-3
TGTGCCAGCAGTTTTGGGGGGGTCCCGCAGTATTTT
CASSFGGVPQYF
>once|-|TRBV14|TRBJ1-1
TGTGCCAGCAGCTTCGAAGGCAGGGGCGCTGAAGCTTTCTTT
CASSFEGRGAEAFF
>few|TRBD1|TRBV7-9|TRBJ2-2
TGTGCCAGTTGGGACCCGGGACAGACCGGGGAGCTGTTTTTT
CASWDPGQTGELFF
>-|-|TRBV7-9|TRBJ2-5
TGTGCCAGCAGCCTCTCGCTTAAGACCCAGTACTTC
CASSLSLKTQYF
>few|TRBD2|TRBV15|TRBJ2-1
TGTGCCACCAGCACCGGACTAGCGTGGAATGAGCAGTTCTTC
CATSTGLAWNEQFF
>-|TRBD1|TRBV24-1|TRBJ2-7
TGTGCCACCAGTGACCCTCGACCGGGACAGGGACACGAGCAGTACTTC
CATSDPRPGQGHEQYF
>many|-|TRBV2|TRBJ1-1
TGTGCCAGCATGAGACTCGAAGCTTTCTTT
CASMRLEAFF
>-|-|TRBV2|TRBJ2-1
TGTGCCAGCAGTGAAGCGTTCGCGAGGAATGAGCAGTTCTTC
CASSEAFARNEQFF
>-|-|TRBV4-3|TRBJ2-7
TGCGCCAGCAGCCAAGATCTTCGTAAAAGCTCCTACGAGCAGTACTTC
CASSQDLRKSSYEQYF
>few|TRBD1|TRBV27|TRBJ2-1
TGTGCCAGCAGTGTGACAGGGTATAGTGGTGAGCAGTTCTTC
CASSVTGYSGEQFF
>many|-|TRBV7-6|TRBJ2-3
TGTGCCAGCAGCCACGACTCCGGGACGTCGAGCACAGATACGCAGTATTTT
CASSHDSGTSSTDTQYF
>-|-|TRBV4-1|TRBJ2-3
TGCGCCAGCAGCCAAGGGAACCCGGGACCCACAGATACGCAGTATTTT
CASSQGNPGPTDTQYF
>-|-|TRBV7-6|TRBJ1-4
TGTGCCAGCAGCTTAGGCAGCCTTAATGAAAAACTGTTTTTT
CASSLGSLNEKLFF
>-|-|TRBV4-1|TRBJ2-5
TGCGCCAGCAGCAATACCCCGGACAGCAAGAGAACCCAGTACTTC
CASSNTPDSKRTQYF
>-|-|TRBV25-1|TRBJ1-1
TGTGCCAGCAGTGACAGGTTGATCGGTACTGAAGCTTTCTTT
CASSDRLIGTEAFF
>-|TRBD1|TRBV12-3/TRBV12-4|TRBJ1-5
TGTGCCAGCAGACAACAGGGGGCTACGGGGCAGCCCCAGCATTTT
CASRQQGATGQPQHF
>-|-|TRBV12-3/TRBV12-4|TRBJ1-2
TGTGCCAGCAGTTTCCTCAGGGGCGGCTACACCTTC
CASSFLRGGYTF
>many|-|TRBV20-1|TRBJ2-7
TGCAGTGCTACCACCACAGGGAAAGTCCCCTACGAGCAGTACTTC
CSATTTGKVPYEQYF
>few|TRBD2|TRBV24-1|TRBJ2-1
TGTGCCACCTCCGAACCCGGACTAGCGGGAAGACTTGAGCAGTTCTTC
CATSEPGLAGRLEQFF
>-|-|TRBV6-1|TRBJ2-1
TGTGCCAGCAGGGAACCTAGCTTCTACTCCTACAATGAGCAGTTCTTC
CASREPSFYSYNEQFF
>few|-|TRBV20-1|TRBJ1-2
TGCAGTGCTAGTCGGGGTCCCCAGGATGGCTACACCTTC
CSASRGPQDGYTF
>few|-|TRBV21-1|TRBJ2-1
TGTGCCAGCAGCAAAGAGACAGGGGTGGCCTACAATGAGCAGTTCTTC
CASSKETGVAYNEQFF
>-|-|TRBV7-8|TRBJ2-1
TGTGCCAGCAGCTTAGCCGGGGAACACAATGAGCAGTTCTTC
CASSLAGEHNEQFF
>many|TRBD1|TRBV27|TRBJ2-7
TGTGCCAGCAGTCTTTCAGGACAGGGCGAGTACTTC
CASSLSGQGEYF
>many|TRBD2|TRBV12-3/TRBV12-4|TRBJ2-1
TGTGCCAGCAGCAGAGAGCGGGAGGTCCACAATGAGCAGTTCTTC
CASSREREVHNEQFF
>few|TRBD2|TRBV5-1|TRBJ2-7
TGCGCCAGCAGCTTGGGGAGCGGGACTTCCTACGAGCAGTACTTC
CASSLGSGTSYEQYF
>few|TRBD2|TRBV18|TRBJ2-3
TGTGCCAGCTCACCGGGACAGGGTATACTAGCGGGAGTAGCGGATACGCAGTATTTT
CASSPGQGILAGVADTQYF
>many|TRBD2|TRBV12-3/TRBV12-4|TRBJ2-1
TGTGCCAGCAGTCCTCTCGCGGGGGGGTTTAATGAGCAGTTCTTC
CASSPLAGGFNEQFF
>many|-|TRBV4-3|TRBJ2-7
TGCGCCAGCAGCCAAGAATGGGCGGTAACCTACGAGCAGTACTTC
CASSQEWAVTYEQYF
>once|-|TRBV5-1|TRBJ2-7
TGCGCCAGCAGCCCCGTCGCAGGATCCACCTACGAGCAGTACTTC
CASSPVAGSTYEQYF
>many|-|TRBV29-1|TRBJ2-7
TGCAGCGTTATGCTTGATGTTAGCTCCTACGAGCAGTACTTC
CSVMLDVSSYEQYF
>few|TRBD1|TRBV6-1|TRBJ1-5
TGTGCCAGCAGTCAACAGGGGTTTGAGAATCAGCCCCAGCATTTT
CASSQQGFENQPQHF
>many|TRBD1|TRBV6-2/TRBV6-3|TRBJ2-7
TGTGCCAGCAGGGGACAGGGGGCCGTCCCCTACGAGCAGTACTTC
CASRGQGAVPYEQYF
>many|-|TRBV28|TRBJ1-2
TGTGCCAGCAGCACCCCCCACACCTTC
CASSTPHTF
>-|TRBD1|TRBV20-1|TRBJ1-1
TGCAGTGCTCTACAGGGGCCAAAGACTGAAGCTTTCTTT
CSALQGPKTEAFF
>many|-|TRBV4-3|TRBJ2-3
TGCGCCAGCAGCCAAGATCTGGGTGACAGGCATAGCACAGATACGCAGTATTTT
CASSQDLGDRHSTDTQYF
>few|-|TRBV12-3/TRBV12-4|TRBJ1-2
TGTGCCAGCAGGTCCTCAGGGAGCTATGGCTACACCTTC
CASRSSGSYGYTF
>few|TRBD1|TRBV11-1|TRBJ1-1
TGTGCCAGCAGCTTCGGGACAGCTAAGGAAGCTTTCTTT
CASSFGTAKEAFF
>many|TRBD1|TRBV27|TRBJ1-2
TGTGCCAGCAGTCCACAGGGGAGCTATGGCTACACCTTC
CASSPQGSYGYTF
>once|TRBD2|TRBV12-3/TRBV12-4|TRBJ2-3
TGTGCCAGCAGTTCACTAGCGGGGGGGCCGCATGGCACAGATACGCAGTATTTT
CASSSLAGGPHGTDTQYF
>many|-|TRBV20-1|TRBJ2-3
TGCAGTGCTAGTCGGGGTTTCCCAGATACGCAGTATTTT
CSASRGFPDTQYF
>many|-|TRBV20-1|TRBJ2-1
TGCAGTGCTAGGGGGACCGGGTCAGGAGTCTATGAGCAGTTCTTC
CSARGTGSGVYEQFF
>-|TRBD2|TRBV20-1|TRBJ2-1
TGCTGTGCTAGGGCCGGGACTAGCGGGAGGTATATTGAGCAGTTCTTC
CCARAGTSGRYIEQFF